A selection of T cell receptor beta chains follows, all from one sample in a study of OX40 agonist ivuxolimab in advanced cancers. Sequencing used immunoSEQ multiplex PCR; TCRdb keeps in-frame clones, though not all of them. The sample holds roughly 48,000 clones, approximately 79% seen once. The sample here was CD4+ or CD8+ T cells sorted from blood, taken in a trial of the OX40 agonist ivuxolimab. These TCRs come from an adult with an advanced solid tumor such as melanoma, head and neck, liver or kidney cancer. CDR3s include the opening cysteine and the closing phenylalanine or tryptophan. The D gene is left open where the match is weak. Clone size is not always given. Where it is, it says once, few, many or a class for expanded clones.

d_call: TRBD2; v_call: TRBV27; j_call: TRBJ2-7; clone_size: -; cdr3_nt: TGTGCCAGCAGGGTTCGGGGCGGGAGGGGGTACGAGCAGTACTTC; cdr3_aa: CASRVRGGRGYEQYF
d_call: -; v_call: TRBV30; j_call: TRBJ2-4; clone_size: few; cdr3_nt: TGTGCCTGGAGTGCGGGTCCAGCCAAAAACATTCAGTACTTC; cdr3_aa: CAWSAGPAKNIQYF
d_call: TRBD1; v_call: TRBV5-1; j_call: TRBJ2-7; clone_size: -; cdr3_nt: TGCGCCAGCAGCTTGGATTGGCAGGGCGACAGGGTGTACGAGCAGTACTTC; cdr3_aa: CASSLDWQGDRVYEQYF
d_call: -; v_call: TRBV19; j_call: TRBJ2-5; clone_size: once; cdr3_nt: TGTGCCAGTAGTATAGGGACAGTCCAAGAGACCCAGTACTTC; cdr3_aa: CASSIGTVQETQYF
d_call: -; v_call: TRBV19; j_call: TRBJ2-4; clone_size: -; cdr3_nt: TGTGCCAGTAATACCGGGACTGATTTAGCCAAAAACATTCAGTACTTC; cdr3_aa: CASNTGTDLAKNIQYF
d_call: -; v_call: TRBV2; j_call: TRBJ1-6; clone_size: once; cdr3_nt: TGTGCCAGCAGTGGCGGACGTAATAATTCACCCCTCCACTTT; cdr3_aa: CASSGGRNNSPLHF
d_call: TRBD1; v_call: TRBV29-1; j_call: TRBJ2-7; clone_size: -; cdr3_nt: TGCAGCGTTAAACGGACAGGGGACGAGCAGTACTTC; cdr3_aa: CSVKRTGDEQYF
d_call: TRBD1; v_call: TRBV30; j_call: TRBJ1-1; clone_size: -; cdr3_nt: TGTGCCTGGACACGACCGGGGGACAGGAACACTGAAGCTTTCTTT; cdr3_aa: CAWTRPGDRNTEAFF
d_call: -; v_call: TRBV6-1; j_call: TRBJ2-7; clone_size: -; cdr3_nt: TGTGCCAGCAGGGAACAGTCCGTTAGCTCCTACGAGCAGTACTTC; cdr3_aa: CASREQSVSSYEQYF
d_call: -; v_call: TRBV29-1; j_call: TRBJ1-2; clone_size: -; cdr3_nt: TGCAGCGTTGAACGTGAAGGGGTTGGCTACACCTTC; cdr3_aa: CSVEREGVGYTF
d_call: -; v_call: TRBV19; j_call: TRBJ2-7; clone_size: -; cdr3_nt: TGTGCCAGTAGTACATTTTACCGGGACGATAACTCCTACGAGCAGTACTTC; cdr3_aa: CASSTFYRDDNSYEQYF
d_call: TRBD1; v_call: TRBV7-9; j_call: TRBJ1-1; clone_size: few; cdr3_nt: TGTGCCAGCAGCCGGGACAGCAACACTGAAGCTTTCTTT; cdr3_aa: CASSRDSNTEAFF
d_call: TRBD2; v_call: TRBV15; j_call: TRBJ2-6; clone_size: -; cdr3_nt: TGTGCCACCAGTCCAGGGCGGGAGGGCCTAGGCGGGTCTGGGGCCAACGTCCTGACTTTC; cdr3_aa: CATSPGREGLGGSGANVLTF
d_call: TRBD2; v_call: TRBV7-2; j_call: TRBJ2-5; clone_size: -; cdr3_nt: TGTGCCAGCAGCTCTAGCGGGAGGGCCTTGGAGACCCAGTACTTC; cdr3_aa: CASSSSGRALETQYF
d_call: -; v_call: TRBV19; j_call: TRBJ2-3; clone_size: -; cdr3_nt: TGTGCCAGTACCGAATCAATGGGGGGACAGCCAGGTACGCAGTATTTT; cdr3_aa: CASTESMGGQPGTQYF
d_call: TRBD1; v_call: TRBV11-2; j_call: TRBJ1-2; clone_size: few; cdr3_nt: TGTGCCAGCAGCCAAGGACAGGGCTATGGCTACACCTTC; cdr3_aa: CASSQGQGYGYTF
d_call: -; v_call: TRBV25-1; j_call: TRBJ2-2; clone_size: -; cdr3_nt: TGTGCCAGCAGTGCGTCAGGGATGGGCCCCGGGGAGCTGTTTTTT; cdr3_aa: CASSASGMGPGELFF
d_call: -; v_call: TRBV6-6; j_call: TRBJ2-2; clone_size: -; cdr3_nt: TGTGCCAGCAGTTACGAACAGGGCATAACCGGGGAGCTGTTTTTT; cdr3_aa: CASSYEQGITGELFF
d_call: TRBD2; v_call: TRBV10-2; j_call: TRBJ2-7; clone_size: -; cdr3_nt: TGCGCTAGCGGGAGTTACGAGCAGTACTTC; cdr3_aa: CASGSYEQYF
d_call: TRBD1; v_call: TRBV27; j_call: TRBJ1-2; clone_size: -; cdr3_nt: TGTGCCAGCAGTTTATCGTTCGCAGGGGGCATCTATGGCTACACCTTC; cdr3_aa: CASSLSFAGGIYGYTF
d_call: -; v_call: TRBV2; j_call: TRBJ2-1; clone_size: -; cdr3_nt: TGTGCCAGCAGTGAAGGGTCGGGTAATGAGCAGTTCTTC; cdr3_aa: CASSEGSGNEQFF
d_call: TRBD1; v_call: TRBV29-1; j_call: TRBJ1-6; clone_size: -; cdr3_nt: TGCAGCGCCAGGGACGGACAGGGTTATAATTCACCCCTCCACTTT; cdr3_aa: CSARDGQGYNSPLHF